These 28 T cell receptor beta chains originate from one sample sequenced in a study of cytomegalovirus exposure and HLA in healthy donors. Vbeta (60) and Jbeta (13) primers were used in the PCR. Generated by immunoSEQ multiplex PCR, the TCRdb table keeps only in-frame clones and is missing some. Among approximately 130,000 clones listed, approximately 70% were seen once. Material: PBMCs. Source of these receptors: a woman aged 55-69 years in good health and CMV-seropositive.

This clone occurred once. This chain joins TRBV15 and TRBJ1-2; maybe TRBD1 (6 bases). This CDR3 region has 15 residues. The ends were cut back, 0 bases at V and 4 bases at J, with 12 bases in the middle. In germline, CDR1 is LNHNV, CDR2 YYDKDF (reference sequence). The CDR3 reads CATSRDKGVGYGYTF. CDR3 in DNA: TGTGCCACCAGCAGAGATAAGGGGGTAGGCTATGGCTACACCTTC.

This sequence joins TRBV28 and TRBJ1-6, with a possible D match to TRBD1 (5 bases). The V end lost 6 bases, the J end lost 4 bases, and 16 bases lay between the germline ends. The CDR3 sequence is 16 residues long. CDR1 and CDR2 (germline): MDHEN, SYDVKM. The CDR3, as DNA: TGTGCCAGCAGGGGTCCTGGGGGAGGGTATAATTCACCCCTCCACTTT. Its protein product is CASRGPGGGYNSPLHF.

This chain connects TRBV7-2 to TRBJ2-7; D remains ambiguous. CDR3 length: 15 amino acids. Germline V gene lookup returns CDR1 SGHTA and CDR2 FQGNSA. Trimming left V 1 base short and J 0 bases short, with 10 bases between. DNA of the CDR3: TGTGCCAGCAGCTTAGGTTTCTTCCGCTCCTACGAGCAGTACTTC. It yields the protein CASSLGFFRSYEQYF.

The chain joins TRBV10-3 to TRBJ2-2, with a weak D call TRBD1 (5 bases). CDR3 size: 13 residues. Looked up from germline, CDR1 is ENHRY and CDR2 is SYGVKD. The V gene lost 6 bases and the J gene lost 4 bases, with 9 bases spanning the gap. Here the CDR3 DNA reads TGTGCCATCAGGCAGGGCTCCACCGGGGAGCTGTTTTTT. This encodes CAIRQGSTGELFF.

V is TRBV13 and J is TRBJ2-2, with D possibly TRBD2 on 5 matching bases. Germline CDR1 PRHDT, CDR2 FYEKMQ (reference sequence). The CDR3 has 15 amino acids. V gave up 0 bases and J gave up 4 bases, with 9 bases separating them. The CDR3 loop reads CASSLGDEGTGELFF. CDR3 nucleotides: TGTGCCAGCAGCTTAGGCGATGAGGGCACCGGGGAGCTGTTTTTT. The variable domain in full, with the rest retrieved from reference TRBV13 and TRBJ2-2, is AAGVIQSPRHLIKEKRETATLKCYPIPRHDTVYWYQQGPGQDPQFLISFYEKMQSDKGSIPDRFSAQQFSDYHSELNMSSLELGDSALYFCASSLGDEGTGELFFGEGSRLTVL.

This clone appeared a few times. The genes are TRBV5-6 and TRBJ2-1; TRBD1 is a possible D gene (6 bases). This CDR3 spans 17 amino acids. The V gene lost 0 bases and the J gene lost 0 bases, with 13 bases spanning the gap. The V gene's germline CDR1 is SGHDT and CDR2 YYEEEE. CDR3 residues: CASSLALTGSSYNEQFF. CDR3 nucleotides: TGTGCCAGCAGCTTGGCCTTAACAGGGTCCTCCTACAATGAGCAGTTCTTC.

The rearrangement joins TRBV6-5 to TRBJ1-3; D gene ambiguous. The CDR3 spans 15 residues. V lost 5 bases and J lost 0, with 11 bases in between. Germline lookup yields CDR1 MNHEY and CDR2 SVGAGI. Here the CDR3 reads CASSPRDLSGNTIYF. Written as DNA, the CDR3 is TGTGCCAGCAGTCCCCGGGATCTCTCTGGAAACACCATATATTTT.

This clone was detected once. This chain connects TRBV2 to TRBJ2-1, with D possibly matching TRBD2 (6 bases). The CDR3 length is 13 residues. Germline V gene sequence: CDR1 SNHLY, CDR2 FYNNEI. V was shortened by 11 bases and J by 5 bases, with 16 bases between the two germline ends. CDR3 sequence (DNA): TGTGCCGGTCCTCCGGGACTGGACAATGAGCAGTTCTTC. Protein sequence: CAGPPGLDNEQFF.

The rearrangement links TRBV10-2 to TRBJ1-2, with 9 bases that match TRBD1. The CDR3 runs 14 residues. Losses at the gene ends were 4 bases for V and 4 bases for J; bases not matched to a gene: 4. CDR1 and CDR2 (germline): WSHSY, SAAADI. Here the CDR3 reads CASSGGQGGYGYTF. As DNA, the CDR3 is TGCGCCAGCAGTGGGGGACAGGGTGGCTATGGCTACACCTTC.

V usage is TRBV10-2 and J usage is TRBJ1-1, with 7 nucleotides matching TRBD1. Trimming took 3 bases from V and 7 from J; bases not matched to a gene: 8. Germline V CDR1 and CDR2: WSHSY, SAAADI. CDR3 length equals 14 residues. As DNA, the CDR3 is TGCGCCAGCAGTGACGCCCGGACAGGAGGTGAAGCTTTCTTT. Encoded protein: CASSDARTGGEAFF.

The chain recombines TRBV28 with TRBJ2-3; possible D gene TRBD2, 6 bases. The CDR3 runs 15 residues. Trimming removed 5 bases at V and 2 bases at J, with 14 bases between. Germline assignment: CDR1 MDHEN and CDR2 SYDVKM. The CDR3 coding sequence is TGTGCCAGCAGTGGGGACTCGGCTTACACAGATACGCAGTATTTT. Amino acid sequence: CASSGDSAYTDTQYF.

In its sample, this clone was seen once. The chain links TRBV6-1 to TRBJ1-5; TRBD1 agrees at 9 bases. Unmatched junction bases numbered 3, after V lost 7 bases and J lost 5 bases. Germline CDR1 reads MNHNS; CDR2 reads SASEGT. The CDR3 is made up of 13 amino acids. The CDR3 DNA is TGTGCCAGCACCGGGACAGGGTATCAGCCCCAGCATTTT. Its protein product is CASTGTGYQPQHF.

The chain links TRBV13 to TRBJ1-4; 9 nucleotides line up with TRBD1. The length of the CDR3 is 15 residues. Germline loops: CDR1 PRHDT, CDR2 FYEKMQ (reference sequence). Germline trimming cut 2 bases from V and 10 bases from J; bases unmatched to any gene: 8. CDR3 in amino acids: CASSLRGTGRGKLFF. CDR3 in DNA: TGTGCCAGCAGCTTAAGGGGGACAGGGAGAGGAAAACTGTTTTTT.

This clone was seen once. The chain couples TRBV7-3 to TRBJ2-5, with TRBD2 identical over 7 bases. The CDR3 length is 13 residues. From germline, CDR1 is SGHTA and CDR2 FQGTGA. The trim removed 4 bases at V and 5 bases at J, leaving 4 bases unmatched. The CDR3 coding sequence is TGTGCCAGCAGCTGGACTAGTATGGAGACCCAGTACTTC. The encoded protein is CASSWTSMETQYF.

The chain links TRBV9 to TRBJ2-5; TRBD2 matches 13 bases. Germline V lookup: CDR1 SGDLS, CDR2 YYNGEE. Losses at the gene ends were 0 bases for V and 4 bases for J; bases not matched to a gene: 12. This CDR3 is built from 19 residues. CDR3 in amino acids: CASSVDGLAGDLGGETQYF. CDR3 nucleotide sequence: TGTGCCAGCAGCGTAGATGGACTAGCGGGGGACTTAGGTGGAGAGACCCAGTACTTC.

The rearrangement uses TRBV15 and TRBJ1-2, with D possibly being TRBD1 (5 bases). Germline CDR1 is LNHNV and CDR2 is YYDKDF (reference sequence). The CDR3 loop spans 14 amino acids. Trimming took 3 bases from V and 7 from J, leaving 15 bases between them. In nucleotides, the CDR3 is TGTGCCACCAGCAGGTCTCGGGGGGAGGGTGGCTACACCTTC. This translates into CATSRSRGEGGYTF.

This chain uses TRBV27 with TRBJ1-1; perhaps TRBD1 as D (5 bases). This CDR3 has 14 amino acids. V was pared by 2 bases and J by 3 bases, with 10 bases between. CDR1 and CDR2 from the germline V gene are MNHEY and SMNVEV (reference sequence). The CDR3 spells CASSLAQGYTEAFF. DNA for the CDR3: TGTGCCAGCAGTTTAGCCCAGGGATACACTGAAGCTTTCTTT.

The J gene is TRBJ2-3, the V gene TRBV5-6; 11 nucleotides line up with TRBD1. In germline, CDR1 is SGHDT, CDR2 YYEEEE. This CDR3 is 15 amino acids long. V was pared by 4 bases and J by 3 bases, with 4 bases of the junction left unmatched. CDR3 sequence reads: CASSRGQGATDTQYF. The DNA of the CDR3 is TGTGCCAGCAGCCGAGGACAGGGGGCTACAGATACGCAGTATTTT.

A note on this clone: The junction shows a germline mismatch at one end, possibly a read error. The J gene is TRBJ1-1, the V gene TRBV6-1; TRBD1 matches at 10 bases. The CDR3 totals 14 residues. The germline V gene encodes CDR1 MNHNS and CDR2 SASEGT. The CDR3 DNA sequence: TGTGCCAGCAGAGGGACAGGGGTGAATACTGAAGCTTTCTTT. Its translation: CASRGTGVNTEAFF.

The chain employs TRBV18 and TRBJ1-5; TRBD1 agrees at 8 bases. This CDR3 has 15 amino acids. Germline V gives CDR1 KGHSH, CDR2 LQKENI. V trimming: 6 bases; J trimming: 0 bases; junction bases outside the gene matches: 4. CDR3 sequence reads: CASSDRGYSNQPQHF. The CDR3 coding sequence is TGTGCCAGCTCTGACAGGGGATATAGCAATCAGCCCCAGCATTTT.

This chain links TRBV9 with TRBJ2-2; 7 nucleotides agree with TRBD1. The length of the CDR3 is 15 residues. CDR1 is SGDLS, CDR2 YYNGEE, per germline. The J segment lost 1 base and the V segment lost 0 bases, leaving 0 bases of the junction unmatched. The CDR3: CASSVGTGNTGELFF. DNA for the CDR3: TGTGCCAGCAGCGTAGGGACAGGGAACACCGGGGAGCTGTTTTTT.

In this sample, this clone turned up a few times. V usage is TRBV2 and J usage is TRBJ2-3; 13 bases align to TRBD2. V lost 1 base to trimming and J lost 4 bases; unmatched junction nucleotides: 2. This CDR3 comprises 16 residues. Germline CDR1 SNHLY, CDR2 FYNNEI. The CDR3 DNA reads as TGTGCCAGCAGTGAAGGACTAGCGGGGGGAGCAGATACGCAGTATTTT. Translating gives CASSEGLAGGADTQYF.

V gene TRBV9 combines with J gene TRBJ1-1; D is unresolved. Trimming took 2 bases from V and 1 from J, leaving 9 bases between them. Germline V lookup: CDR1 SGDLS, CDR2 YYNGEE. This CDR3 is 14 amino acids long. Written as DNA, the CDR3 is TGTGCCAGCAGCGTCGGCCAGGCGAACACTGAAGCTTTCTTT. Translated: CASSVGQANTEAFF.

This clone has only one observation. CDR3 bases: TGTGCCAGCAGCTTAACAGGGGCGAACACTGAAGCTTTCTTT. This encodes CASSLTGANTEAFF. The V and J genes are TRBV5-6 and TRBJ1-1, with TRBD1 matching over 7 bases. Germline V CDR1 and CDR2: SGHDT, YYEEEE. V lost 2 bases to trimming and J lost 1 base; unmatched junction nucleotides: 2. This CDR3 is 14 amino acids long.

This chain links TRBV6-1 with TRBJ1-1; TRBD1 is a possible D gene (5 bases). Trimming removed 3 bases from V and 11 bases from J, with 16 bases in between. The CDR3 extends over 13 amino acids. Per germline, CDR1 MNHNS and CDR2 SASEGT. CDR3 sequence (DNA): TGTGCCAGCAGTGAGAACGGGCGGGGGGACGCTTTCTTT. Translation: CASSENGRGDAFF.

This clone was detected only once. The chain recombines TRBV2 with TRBJ1-2; 9 nucleotides agree with TRBD1. V was pared by 0 bases and J by 0 bases, with 8 bases of the junction left unmatched. CDR1 and CDR2 from the germline V gene are SNHLY and FYNNEI. The CDR3 covers 18 residues. CDR3 coding DNA: TGTGCCAGCAGTGAAGCCCCGGGACAGGGCAGATCTAACTATGGCTACACCTTC. Its translation is CASSEAPGQGRSNYGYTF.

The chain has TRBV2 and TRBJ2-7; perhaps TRBD2 as D (5 bases). The V gene lost 6 bases and the J gene lost 6 bases, with 15 bases spanning the gap. The germline CDR1 and CDR2 sequences are SNHLY and FYNNEI. The CDR3 is 13 residues long. This CDR3 reads CASRVRVGSEQYF. The CDR3 DNA is TGTGCCAGCAGGGTAAGAGTGGGGAGCGAGCAGTACTTC.

CDR3 sequence reads: CATSSLQGQRGEQFF. The CDR3 nucleotides are TGTGCCACCAGCTCCCTCCAGGGACAGAGGGGTGAGCAGTTCTTC. The V call is TRBV15, the J call TRBJ2-1; 7 nucleotides agree with TRBD1. Losses at the gene ends were 5 bases for V and 9 bases for J; bases not matched to a gene: 13. Germline values: CDR1 LNHNV, CDR2 YYDKDF (reference sequence). The CDR3 is 15 amino acids.